The rows below give T cell receptor beta chains drawn from one sample of a study of spatial heterogeneity in lung cancer. One entry per CDR3 protein, called by TCRdb with MiXCR from the 5' RACE reads. In the table there are 51,000 or so distinct CDR3 sequences, 6.5% to 7.5% of which are singletons. The sequencing here drew on PBMCs, taken at follow-up. The receptors were gathered from a female donor with early-stage non-small cell lung cancer. CDR3s include the opening cysteine and the closing phenylalanine or tryptophan. The D gene is left open where the match is weak. Clone size appears in some rows only: once, few, many, or a class for an expanded clone.

TRBV7-9	TRBJ2-1	TRBD1	few	TGTGCCAGCAGCCGGACAGGCTACTACAATGAGCAGTTCTTC	CASSRTGYYNEQFF
TRBV7-2	TRBJ1-5	-	-	TGTGCCAGCAGCTTCAGGGCCCAGCCCCAGCATTTT	CASSFRAQPQHF
TRBV4-2	TRBJ1-1	-	few	TGTGCCAGCAGCCTCTCTCTCCAGGGGAACACTGAAGCTTTCTTT	CASSLSLQGNTEAFF
TRBV5-1	TRBJ1-4	TRBD1	many	TGCGCCAGCAGCTTCTCTACAGGGGCAGCTAATGAAAAACTGTTTTTT	CASSFSTGAANEKLFF
TRBV6-5	TRBJ1-1	TRBD1	-	TGTGCCAGCAGTTACCCCGCGGAGAGGGGGCGAGCTTTCTTT	CASSYPAERGRAFF
TRBV7-2	TRBJ2-1	-	many	TGTGCCAGCAGCTTATTTGGCCCCAATGAGCAGTTCTTC	CASSLFGPNEQFF
TRBV20-1	TRBJ2-7	TRBD2	-	TGCAGTGCTAGCTTACCCGGCGGGGGGGTTTACGAGCAGTACTTC	CSASLPGGGVYEQYF
TRBV5-1	TRBJ1-4	TRBD1	-	TGCGCCAGCAGGTCACAGGGGACTAATGAAAAACTGTTTTTT	CASRSQGTNEKLFF
TRBV2	TRBJ2-2	TRBD2	-	TGTGCCAGCATTCTCGGGCTAGCGGGATCGAACACCGGGGAGCTGTTTTTT	CASILGLAGSNTGELFF
TRBV28	TRBJ1-4	-	few	TGTGCCAGCAGTTTAACGAATACTATGCGGGAAAAACTGTTTTTT	CASSLTNTMREKLFF
TRBV5-1	TRBJ2-5	-	many	TGCGCCAGCACCCCGGACAGCACCTTTCAAGAGACCCAGTACTTC	CASTPDSTFQETQYF
TRBV27	TRBJ1-2	TRBD1	many	TGTGCCAGCAGCCCAGGGGGCAGGCCTGGCTACACCTTC	CASSPGGRPGYTF
TRBV6-6	TRBJ1-2	TRBD1	many	TGTGCCAGCAGTCCTCCGGGACAGGGGGTGCATGGCTACACCTTC	CASSPPGQGVHGYTF
TRBV6-2/TRBV6-3	TRBJ2-1	-	few	TGTGCCAGCAGCCATGATGGGACCCCTCAGTGGAATGAGCAGTTCTTC	CASSHDGTPQWNEQFF
TRBV2	TRBJ2-7	TRBD2	few	TGTGCCAGCAGTCACCGCACCGGGACTAGCTACGAGCAGTACTTC	CASSHRTGTSYEQYF
TRBV3-1	TRBJ1-3	-	many	TGTGCCAGCAGCCAAGGGAGTCCCTCTGGAAACACCATATATTTT	CASSQGSPSGNTIYF
TRBV5-1	TRBJ2-2	-	few	TGCGCCAGCAGCTTGGAGCGGACAGTAAACACCGGGGAGCTGTTTTTT	CASSLERTVNTGELFF
TRBV19	TRBJ2-3	-	many	TGTGCCAGTAGTATCTTCGATGTGGGCACAGATACGCAGTATTTT	CASSIFDVGTDTQYF
TRBV18	TRBJ1-1	-	-	TGTGCCAGCTCAGCAGACCAGAGGGGAGCTTTCTTT	CASSADQRGAFF
TRBV7-8	TRBJ2-1	TRBD2	many	TGTGCCAGCAGCTTTGGGACTAGTCTGTTCTTC	CASSFGTSLFF
TRBV5-1	TRBJ2-1	-	many	TGCGCCAGCAGCTCGGGACGGGCCGATGGCAATGAGCAGTTCTTC	CASSSGRADGNEQFF
TRBV14	TRBJ2-4	-	few	TGTGCCAGCAGCCAATTGCCCCCAAACATTCAGTACTTC	CASSQLPPNIQYF
TRBV11-2	TRBJ1-1	-	many	TGTGCCAGCAGCTTAGAGATTGCAAGAGGGGCTTTCTTT	CASSLEIARGAFF
TRBV28	TRBJ2-3	TRBD2	many	TGTGCCAGCAGTTCGAGCGGGGGGCCAGATACGCAGTATTTT	CASSSSGGPDTQYF
TRBV4-3	TRBJ1-4	-	many	TGCGCCAGCAGCCAAAGCGGACAGGAAAAACTGTTTTTT	CASSQSGQEKLFF
TRBV18	TRBJ2-7	-	-	TGTGCCAGCTCACCAGTGGCCTTTTCCTACGAGCAGTACTTC	CASSPVAFSYEQYF
TRBV20-1	TRBJ1-2	-	many	TGCAGTGCTAGCGACTCTTATGGCTACACCTTC	CSASDSYGYTF
TRBV24-1	TRBJ2-2	TRBD1	few	TGTGCCACCAGTGATTCCCCGGGACAGAGCAACACCGGGGAGCTGTTTTTT	CATSDSPGQSNTGELFF
TRBV3-1	TRBJ2-2	-	-	TGTGCCAGCAGCCACGGGACTTCGGAGGGGGAGCTGTTTTTT	CASSHGTSEGELFF
TRBV18	TRBJ2-2	-	many	TGTGCCAGCTCACCAGGTCCGACCGGGGAGCTGTTTTTT	CASSPGPTGELFF
TRBV5-1	TRBJ2-2	TRBD2	-	TGCGCCAGCAGCGACCCCGCGGGGGGCGCTCTCGGAACCGGGGAGCTGTTTTTT	CASSDPAGGALGTGELFF
TRBV10-3	TRBJ1-1	-	-	TGTGCCATCAGTGGATTAAGCGGGTCCATGAACACTGAAGCTTTCTTT	CAISGLSGSMNTEAFF
TRBV5-1	TRBJ2-1	-	few	TGCGCCAGTCGACAGGGCGGGGATTCCTACAATGAGCAGTTCTTC	CASRQGGDSYNEQFF
TRBV7-2	TRBJ2-2	-	many	TGTGCCAGCAGCTTCCTAGGGGATATCGGGGAGCTGTTTTTT	CASSFLGDIGELFF